Each of the 10 T cell receptor beta chains below was sequenced from the same sample in a study of T cell responses to AZD1222 COVID-19 vaccine. The data were produced by immunoSEQ multiplex PCR, yet TCRdb's version contains in-frame clones alone and is incomplete. The table includes about 130,000 clones, 80% to 95% detected once. Material: peripheral blood, obtained 28 days after the second AZD1222 dose. Receptors were obtained from an adult who received the AZD1222 COVID-19 vaccine.

The rearrangement links TRBV9 to TRBJ1-2; tentative D call: TRBD1 (5 bases). V was shortened by 0 bases and J by 1 base, with 10 bases between the two germline ends. CDR1 is SGDLS, CDR2 YYNGEE, per germline. The CDR3 runs 15 residues. The CDR3 here is CASSVAGTLNYGYTF. In DNA form, the CDR3 reads TGTGCCAGCAGCGTAGCGGGGACCCTTAACTATGGCTACACCTTC.

The rearrangement uses TRBV6-5 and TRBJ2-5; 10 positions match TRBD1. The V and J ends lost 6 bases and 7 bases, in that order; junction bases with no gene match: 8. Germline loops: CDR1 MNHEY, CDR2 SVGAGI. The CDR3 is made up of 14 amino acids. The CDR3 loop is CASSLDRGLGTQYF. CDR3 bases: TGTGCCAGCAGCCTCGACAGGGGGCTTGGGACCCAGTACTTC.

The chain has TRBV11-2 and TRBJ2-5; TRBD2 aligns across 14 bases. With V trimmed by 5 bases and J by 3 bases, 5 bases remained unmatched. This CDR3 comprises 16 residues. CDR1 is SGHAT and CDR2 is FQNNGV in the germline V gene. The CDR3 coding sequence is TGTGCCAGCAGCCACAGACTAGCGGGGGGGGAAGAGACCCAGTACTTC. It is translated as CASSHRLAGGEETQYF.

The chain is built from TRBV19 and TRBJ1-5; 11 bases map to TRBD1. Germline V CDR1 and CDR2: LNHDA, SQIVND (reference sequence). V lost 7 bases, J lost 3 bases, and 8 bases stayed unmatched. The CDR3 sequence is 16 residues long. DNA for the CDR3: TGTGCCAGTACCAGGACAGGGGGCGAATTCAATCAGCCCCAGCATTTT. Translating it yields CASTRTGGEFNQPQHF.

The chain links TRBV18 to TRBJ2-7; the D is unclear. V was trimmed by 2 bases and J by 5 bases, leaving 16 bases between them. The CDR3 runs 15 residues. Looked up from germline, CDR1 is KGHSH and CDR2 is LQKENI. The CDR3 DNA follows: TGTGCCAGCTCACCAGAGGTCTGGCAGGCCCACGAGCAGTACTTC. Amino acids: CASSPEVWQAHEQYF.

The chain uses TRBV19 and TRBJ2-3, with D perhaps TRBD2 (6 bases). From germline, CDR1 is LNHDA and CDR2 SQIVND (reference sequence). The CDR3 is 15 amino acids. V lost 4 bases to trimming and J lost 1 base, with 12 bases between them. The CDR3 nucleotides are TGTGCCAGTAGTAGCCAGCCTAGCGGCACAGATACGCAGTATTTT. Its protein product is CASSSQPSGTDTQYF.

This clone has just a few counts. The gene calls are TRBV29-1 and TRBJ2-1; D not certain. The germline gives CDR1 SQVTM, CDR2 ANQGSEA. The germline V and J ends were trimmed by 0 bases and 8 bases, with 8 bases remaining between them. This CDR3 region has 12 residues. As DNA, the CDR3 is TGCAGCGTTGAAGATCCAGGCGATGAGCAGTTCTTC. Residues: CSVEDPGDEQFF.

V usage is TRBV9 and J usage is TRBJ2-6, with D maybe TRBD2 (7 bases). V was shortened by 0 bases and J by 0 bases, with 19 bases between the two germline ends. There are 20 residues in the CDR3. Germline-derived CDR1 and CDR2 are SGDLS and YYNGEE. The CDR3 here is CASSVATDAGANSGANVLTF. DNA of the CDR3: TGTGCCAGCAGCGTAGCCACGGACGCGGGGGCCAACTCTGGGGCCAACGTCCTGACTTTC.

V gene TRBV18 combines with J gene TRBJ2-4, with 11 bases fitting TRBD1. The CDR3 has 16 amino acids. Unmatched junction bases numbered 4, after V lost 3 bases and J lost 3 bases. The germline gives CDR1 KGHSH, CDR2 LQKENI. CDR3 DNA sequence: TGTGCCAGCTCACCGGACAGGGGGCTCGTCAAAAACATTCAGTACTTC. It is translated as CASSPDRGLVKNIQYF.

This chain links TRBV5-4 with TRBJ1-1; no firm D call. The CDR3 spans 13 residues. Trimming cost V 3 bases and J 6 bases, with 12 bases left between them. Germline loops: CDR1 SGHNT, CDR2 YYREEE (reference sequence). The chain's CDR3 is CASSWERHSEAFF. In nucleotides, the CDR3 is TGTGCCAGCAGCTGGGAGCGTCACTCTGAAGCTTTCTTT.